Below are 31 T cell receptor beta chains sequenced from a single sample in a study of PD-1 blockade in mismatch repair-deficient tumors. The repertoire was sequenced with immunoSEQ multiplex PCR; TCRdb's copy has only in-frame clones and lacks some. The sample contains some 100,000 clones, 82% of which appear only once. Source: peripheral blood, taken roughly 35 weeks after starting pembrolizumab. The origin of the receptors is an adult with mismatch repair-deficient cancer.

The rearrangement joins TRBV12-2 to TRBJ2-1; TRBD2, the D gene given by the table, was not confirmed from the DNA. TRBV12-2 represents a pseudogene. The CDR3 contains 18 residues. CDR3 nucleotides: TGTGCAAGTCGCTTCCCCCCCCTTAGCGGGAGGGACTACAATGAGCAGTTCTTC. It codes for CASRFPPLSGRDYNEQFF.

This clone has at least ten counts. Other DNA sequences in this specimen translate into the identical CDR3. CDR3 nucleotide sequence: TGTGCCAGCACAGGGTACACTGAAGCTTTCTTT. Translated: CASTGYTEAFF. The V call is TRBV27, the J call TRBJ1-1; D might be TRBD1 (5 bases). CDR1 is MNHEY and CDR2 is SMNVEV in the germline V gene (reference sequence). The CDR3 sequence is 11 residues long. Trimming took off 7 bases at V and 3 bases at J, with 6 bases between the two ends.

This clone was counted once. V usage is TRBV7-9 and J usage is TRBJ2-2; D may correspond to TRBD1 or TRBD2 (6 bases each). CDR1 and CDR2 from the germline V gene are SEHNR and FQNEAQ (reference sequence). This CDR3 contains 15 residues. Trimming stripped 3 bases from V and 1 base from J, with 9 bases between. The CDR3 coding sequence is TGTGCCAGCAGCTTTAGGGGGGTGAACACCGGGGAGCTGTTTTTT. Residues: CASSFRGVNTGELFF.

The chain employs TRBV23-1 and TRBJ1-1; D perhaps matches TRBD1 (5 bases). TRBV23-1 is identified as an open reading frame with a role that is uncertain. This CDR3 has 15 amino acids. V gave up 0 bases and J gave up 4 bases, with 12 bases separating them. CDR3 loop: CASSQSIPGTTEAFF. The CDR3 DNA follows: TGCGCCAGCAGTCAATCGATCCCAGGGACCACTGAAGCTTTCTTT.

This chain joins TRBV4-3 and TRBJ2-2, with D possibly being TRBD1 or TRBD2 (5 bases each). Deletions cut 4 bases from V and 6 bases from J, with 9 bases between. The CDR3 is made up of 13 amino acids. Germline CDR1 is LGHNA and CDR2 is YSLEER. This chain's CDR3 is CASSPQGAGELFF. The CDR3 DNA is TGCGCCAGCAGCCCCCAGGGAGCCGGGGAGCTGTTTTTT.

A few counts support this clone. CDR3 sequence: CASSLGQHYEQYF. The CDR3 DNA sequence: TGTGCCAGCAGTTTGGGGCAGCACTACGAGCAGTACTTC. The chain recombines TRBV27 with TRBJ2-7; weak D call: TRBD1 (5 bases). CDR1 and CDR2 (germline): MNHEY, SMNVEV (reference sequence). The CDR3 loop spans 13 amino acids. V was trimmed by 3 bases and J by 3 bases, leaving 9 bases between them.

The chain uses TRBV4-1 and TRBJ2-7; the match to TRBD2 covers 7 bases. Trimming took 4 bases from V and 2 from J; bases not matched to a gene: 8. The CDR3 loop spans 15 amino acids. Germline V gives CDR1 MGHRA, CDR2 YSYEKL. Written as DNA, the CDR3 is TGCGCCAGCAGCCCTACGACGGGAGGTCCCTACGAGCAGTACTTC. Residues: CASSPTTGGPYEQYF.

The genes are TRBV10-3 and TRBJ2-5, with TRBD1 as a possible D gene (6 bases). The CDR3 consists of 15 residues. Trimming took off 2 bases at V and 7 bases at J, with 17 bases between the two ends. Germline V gene lookup returns CDR1 ENHRY and CDR2 SYGVKD. The CDR3 loop reads CAISEDGTRGGTQYF. As DNA, the CDR3 is TGTGCCATCAGTGAGGACGGGACAAGAGGGGGGACCCAGTACTTC.

CDR3 region: CASSIYGSGANVLTF. CDR3 DNA: TGTGCCAGTAGTATCTACGGATCTGGGGCCAACGTCCTGACTTTC. This chain uses TRBV19 with TRBJ2-6; D is unclear. The CDR3 sequence is 15 residues long. The germline CDR1 and CDR2 sequences are LNHDA and SQIVND (reference sequence). Trimming took off 3 bases at V and 1 base at J, with 7 bases between the two ends.

V usage is TRBV6-4 and J usage is TRBJ2-2, with 14 bases that match TRBD2. The CDR3 has 16 residues. Germline CDR1 is MRHNA and CDR2 is SNTAGT. J lost 6 bases, V lost 2 bases, and 2 bases had no gene match. CDR3 nucleotide sequence: TGTGCCAGCAGTGACGGACTAGCGGGAGGCCCCGGGGAGCTGTTTTTT. This codes for CASSDGLAGGPGELFF.

The rearrangement joins TRBV19 to TRBJ2-7; 9 bases are shared with TRBD2. The germline V gene encodes CDR1 LNHDA and CDR2 SQIVND (reference sequence). This CDR3 is built from 15 residues. With V trimmed by 4 bases and J by 4 bases, 8 bases remained unmatched. The chain's CDR3 is CASSNMAGGPYEQYF. CDR3 coding DNA: TGTGCCAGTAGTAATATGGCGGGAGGGCCTTACGAGCAGTACTTC.

This clone has just one count. This chain uses TRBV23-1 with TRBJ1-2, with a possible D match to TRBD1 (6 bases). TRBV23-1 falls under the ORF class, with uncertain function. Trimming took 5 bases from V and 6 from J, leaving 19 bases between them. This CDR3 region has 15 residues. CDR3 in DNA: TGCGCCAGCAGTACCCCAGGGGCGAGTTCGGATGGCTACACCTTC. Translation gives CASSTPGASSDGYTF.

The CDR3 reads CASSLPGPQNTEAFF. The CDR3 DNA reads as TGTGCCAGCAGCCTGCCCGGGCCACAGAACACTGAAGCTTTCTTT. The rearrangement uses TRBV5-5 and TRBJ1-1; D is ambiguous. Germline lookup yields CDR1 SGHKS and CDR2 YYEKEE (reference sequence). Trimming removed 4 bases at V and 1 base at J, with 14 bases between. This CDR3 has 15 amino acids. Complete variable domain (other parts from reference TRBV5-5 and TRBJ1-1): DAGVTQSPTHLIKTRGQQVTLRCSPISGHKSVSWYQQVLGQGPQFIFQYYEKEERGRGNFPDRFSARQFPNYSSELNVNALLLGDSALYLCASSLPGPQNTEAFFGQGTRLTVV.

This chain uses TRBV5-4 with TRBJ2-7; 7 nucleotides agree with TRBD1. Per the germline V gene, CDR1 is SGHNT and CDR2 is YYREEE (reference sequence). The CDR3 totals 13 residues. V was pared by 3 bases and J by 4 bases, with 4 bases of the junction left unmatched. The CDR3 DNA sequence: TGTGCCAGCAGCTGGGGACAGTCTTACGAGCAGTACTTC. Translation: CASSWGQSYEQYF.

V gene TRBV5-1 combines with J gene TRBJ2-1, with TRBD2 identical over 7 bases. V dropped 7 bases and J dropped 6; count of bases not matched to a gene: 10. The CDR3 consists of 14 residues. CDR1 SGHRS and CDR2 YFSETQ come from the germline V gene. The CDR3 nucleotides are TGCGCCAGCCGCCGTGGCGGGAGAAGCAATGAGCAGTTCTTC. The encoded protein is CASRRGGRSNEQFF. Looking up the rest from reference TRBV5-1 and TRBJ2-1 gives the full variable domain: KAGVTQTPRYLIKTRGQQVTLSCSPISGHRSVSWYQQTPGQGLQFLFEYFSETQRNKGNFPGRFSGRQFSNSRSEMNVSTLELGDSALYLCASRRGGRSNEQFFGPGTRLTVL.

This sequence joins TRBV7-2 and TRBJ1-2, with a possible D match to TRBD1 (5 bases). Germline CDR1 is SGHTA and CDR2 is FQGNSA. Trimming pared 0 bases from V and 4 bases from J, leaving 12 bases between. The CDR3 covers 15 residues. The chain's CDR3 is CASSLAAGTFYGYTF. The DNA for the CDR3 is TGTGCCAGCAGCTTAGCCGCAGGGACTTTCTATGGCTACACCTTC. The full variable domain, rest sourced from reference TRBV7-2 and TRBJ1-2, is GAGVSQSPSNKVTEKGKDVELRCDPISGHTALYWYRQSLGQGLEFLIYFQGNSAPDKSGLPSDRFSAERTGGSVSTLTIQRTQQEDSAVYLCASSLAAGTFYGYTFGSGTRLTVV.

For the CDR3, the DNA is TGTGCCAGCAGCGACCCGGGACAGACAAACACTGAAGCTTTCTTT. Its protein product is CASSDPGQTNTEAFF. This chain uses TRBV9 with TRBJ1-1, with 7 positions matching TRBD1. This CDR3 region has 15 residues. Looked up from germline, CDR1 is SGDLS and CDR2 is YYNGEE. The ends lost 3 bases at V and 2 bases at J; junction bases unmatched: 7.

The chain employs TRBV29-1 and TRBJ1-2; D remains unclear. V dropped 6 bases and J dropped 8 bases, with 22 bases sitting between them. CDR1 and CDR2 from the germline V gene are SQVTM and ANQGSEA. The CDR3 spans 14 residues. This CDR3 is CSVEKEVFSEGYTF. As DNA, the CDR3 is TGCAGCGTCGAGAAGGAGGTCTTCAGTGAGGGCTACACCTTC. Looking up the rest from reference TRBV29-1 and TRBJ1-2 gives the full variable domain: SAVISQKPSRDICQRGTSLTIQCQVDSQVTMMFWYRQQPGQSLTLIATANQGSEATYESGFVIDKFPISRPNLTFSTLTVSNMSPEDSSIYLCSVEKEVFSEGYTFGSGTRLTVV.

CDR3 DNA sequence: TGTGCCAGCAGCGAGGGTACTAGGGACACCGGGGAGCTGTTTTTT. This codes for CASSEGTRDTGELFF. V usage is TRBV6-1 and J usage is TRBJ2-2; perhaps TRBD2 as D (5 bases). Germline V CDR1 and CDR2: MNHNS, SASEGT. The CDR3 has 15 amino acids. The V end was cut by 6 bases, the J end by 3 bases, with 14 bases between.

A single count supports this clone. The V call is TRBV5-1, the J call TRBJ1-2; D ambiguous. The germline V gene encodes CDR1 SGHRS and CDR2 YFSETQ. V shed 0 bases and J shed 6 bases, with 6 bases lying between them. This CDR3 spans 12 amino acids. CDR3 bases: TGCGCCAGCAGCTTGGGTGGGGATGGCTACACCTTC. This sequence encodes CASSLGGDGYTF.

V is TRBV9 and J is TRBJ2-1, with 8 bases identical to TRBD1. Trimming removed 0 bases from V and 7 bases from J; junction bases left unmatched: 6. The CDR3 spans 15 residues. Germline V lookup: CDR1 SGDLS, CDR2 YYNGEE. The CDR3 region is CASSVGTGGRNEQFF. CDR3 bases: TGTGCCAGCAGCGTAGGTACAGGGGGAAGGAATGAGCAGTTCTTC.

This chain connects TRBV2 to TRBJ2-7, with 10 bases aligning to TRBD1. CDR1 and CDR2 (germline): SNHLY, FYNNEI. Unmatched junction bases numbered 7, after V lost 5 bases and J lost 3 bases. CDR3 length: 15 residues. CDR3 loop: CASSSGQGLNYEQYF. DNA of the CDR3: TGTGCCAGCAGTTCGGGACAGGGGTTAAACTACGAGCAGTACTTC. The full variable domain, in which reference TRBV2 and TRBJ2-7 provide the parts outside the CDR3, is EPEVTQTPSHQVTQMGQEVILRCVPISNHLYFYWYRQILGQKVEFLVSFYNNEISEKSEIFDDQFSVERPDGSNFTLKIRSTKLEDSAMYFCASSSGQGLNYEQYFGPGTRLTVT.

The chain has TRBV30 and TRBJ1-3; unclear D gene. V dropped 2 bases and J dropped 2 bases, with 7 bases sitting between them. The CDR3 runs 13 residues. Germline loops: CDR1 GTSNPN, CDR2 SVGIG (reference sequence). CDR3 loop: CAWSKATGNTIYF. The CDR3 DNA sequence: TGTGCCTGGAGTAAAGCCACTGGAAACACCATATATTTT.

The genes are TRBV27 and TRBJ1-1; 7 bases are shared with TRBD1. The germline gives CDR1 MNHEY, CDR2 SMNVEV (reference sequence). The J segment lost 1 base and the V segment lost 5 bases, leaving 7 bases of the junction unmatched. This CDR3 region has 15 residues. The CDR3 nucleotides read TGTGCCAGCAGTCCGAGACGACAGGGGAACACTGAAGCTTTCTTT. Protein sequence: CASSPRRQGNTEAFF.

The chain employs TRBV7-2 and TRBJ1-1; the D gene is possibly TRBD1 (5 bases). The germline V and J ends were trimmed by 5 bases and 4 bases, with 11 bases remaining between them. This CDR3 contains 13 residues. The germline gives CDR1 SGHTA, CDR2 FQGNSA. In DNA, the CDR3 is TGTGCCAGCAGCCCGGGACCAAGCACTGAAGCTTTCTTT. Its protein is CASSPGPSTEAFF.

The chain links TRBV10-3 to TRBJ1-5; D is unresolved. V gave up 6 bases and J gave up 6 bases, with 3 bases separating them. The CDR3 loop spans 10 amino acids. From germline, CDR1 is ENHRY and CDR2 SYGVKD. The CDR3 loop is CAIRVQPQHF. The CDR3 nucleotides are TGTGCCATCAGGGTTCAGCCCCAGCATTTT.

J is TRBJ2-3 and V is TRBV7-9, with 7 bases matching TRBD2. The CDR3 is 16 residues long. V was pared by 1 base and J by 3 bases, with 7 bases of the junction left unmatched. Germline V gene data show CDR1 as SEHNR and CDR2 as FQNEAQ (reference sequence). The CDR3 DNA is TGTGCCAGCAGCTTAGGTACAGGCGGGAGAACAGATACGCAGTATTTT. It specifies CASSLGTGGRTDTQYF. Full variable domain (outside the CDR3, taken from reference TRBV7-9 and TRBJ2-3): DTGVSQNPRHKITKRGQNVTFRCDPISEHNRLYWYRQTLGQGPEFLTYFQNEAQLEKSRLLSDRFSAERPKGSFSTLEIQRTEQGDSAMYLCASSLGTGGRTDTQYFGPGTRLTVL.

The chain employs TRBV7-3 and TRBJ2-7; possible D gene TRBD2, 6 bases. Trimming shortened V by 3 bases and J by 4 bases, and 16 bases separated the two germline ends. The CDR3 has 15 amino acids. CDR1 is SGHTA, CDR2 FQGTGA, per germline. DNA for the CDR3: TGTGCCAGCAGCTTGAGCGGGTCCTCCCAATACGAGCAGTACTTC. Its translation: CASSLSGSSQYEQYF. The complete variable domain, with remaining parts taken from reference TRBV7-3 and TRBJ2-7, reads GAGVSQTPSNKVTEKGKYVELRCDPISGHTALYWYRQSLGQGPEFLIYFQGTGAADDSGLPNDRFFAVRPEGSVSTLKIQRTERGDSAVYLCASSLSGSSQYEQYFGPGTRLTVT.

The chain links TRBV28 to TRBJ1-3; D might be TRBD1 (5 bases). CDR1 is MDHEN, CDR2 SYDVKM, per germline. The CDR3 contains 14 residues. Trimming cost V 6 bases and J 1 base, with 10 bases left between them. CDR3 loop: CASRTGPSGNTIYF. The CDR3 DNA reads TGTGCCAGCAGAACGGGACCTTCTGGAAACACCATATATTTT. Together with reference TRBV28 and TRBJ1-3, the CDR3 gives the full variable domain: DVKVTQSSRYLVKRTGEKVFLECVQDMDHENMFWYRQDPGLGLRLIYFSYDVKMKEKGDIPEGYSVSREKKERFSLILESASTNQTSMYLCASRTGPSGNTIYFGEGSWLTVV.

This rearrangement joins TRBV25-1 to TRBJ1-3, with unresolved D. The V gene's germline CDR1 is MGHDK and CDR2 SYGVNS. The CDR3 contains 15 residues. The V end lost 2 bases, the J end lost 4 bases, and 12 bases lay between the germline ends. The CDR3 reads CASSEGEVQGNTIYF. The CDR3 DNA sequence: TGTGCCAGCAGTGAAGGGGAGGTGCAGGGAAACACCATATATTTT.

This sequence joins TRBV15 and TRBJ1-1; D not certain. This CDR3 comprises 16 residues. The germline V gene encodes CDR1 LNHNV and CDR2 YYDKDF (reference sequence). V shed 5 bases and J shed 0 bases, with 16 bases lying between them. The CDR3 DNA sequence: TGTGCCACCAGCGACCGTAGCACGACCTTGAACACTGAAGCTTTCTTT. Protein product: CATSDRSTTLNTEAFF.